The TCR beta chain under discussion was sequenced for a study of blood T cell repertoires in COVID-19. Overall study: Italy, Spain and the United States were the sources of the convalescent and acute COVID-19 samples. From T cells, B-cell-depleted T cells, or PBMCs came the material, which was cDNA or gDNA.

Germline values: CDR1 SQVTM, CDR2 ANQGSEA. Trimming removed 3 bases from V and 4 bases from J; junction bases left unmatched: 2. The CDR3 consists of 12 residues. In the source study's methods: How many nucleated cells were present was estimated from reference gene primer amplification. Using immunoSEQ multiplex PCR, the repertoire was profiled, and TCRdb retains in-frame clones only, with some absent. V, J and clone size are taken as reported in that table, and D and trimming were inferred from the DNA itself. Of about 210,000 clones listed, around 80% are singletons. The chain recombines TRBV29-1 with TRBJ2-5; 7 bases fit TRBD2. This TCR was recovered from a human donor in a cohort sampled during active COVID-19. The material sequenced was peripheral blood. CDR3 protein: CSVEGEGETQYF. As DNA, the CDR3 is TGCAGCGTTGAGGGGGAGGGAGAGACCCAGTACTTC. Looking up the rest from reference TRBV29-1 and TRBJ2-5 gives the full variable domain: SAVISQKPSRDICQRGTSLTIQCQVDSQVTMMFWYRQQPGQSLTLIATANQGSEATYESGFVIDKFPISRPNLTFSTLTVSNMSPEDSSIYLCSVEGEGETQYFGPGTRLLVL.